The TCR beta chain under discussion was sequenced for a study of cytomegalovirus exposure and HLA in healthy donors. In the PCR, 60 Vbeta and 13 Jbeta primers were used. Profiled with immunoSEQ multiplex PCR; TCRdb holds only in-frame clones, not every one. The sample holds roughly 200,000 clones, about 80% seen once. Unmatched junction bases numbered 7, after V lost 4 bases and J lost 0 bases. The CDR3 spans 18 residues. Germline V lookup: CDR1 LGHNA, CDR2 YSLEER. Concerning this clone itself: Its antigen remains unknown.

Study results and limitations: Sequencing likely produced, as an artifact, a cluster of highly shared sequence variants.

This clonotype was sampled from a boy aged 5-17 years in good health and CMV-seronegative. Sequenced sample: PBMCs. V usage is TRBV4-3 and J usage is TRBJ2-1; 12 positions agree with TRBD2. CDR3 in amino acids: CASSPRRTSGTSYNEQFF. DNA for the CDR3: TGCGCCAGCAGCCCAAGAAGGACTAGCGGGACCTCCTACAATGAGCAGTTCTTC.